Below are 7 T cell receptor beta chains sequenced from a single sample in a study of T-cell reconstitution after alpha-beta-depleted transplantation in children. Preparation of the TCRbeta library involved a method that used unique molecular identifiers. TCRdb reprocessed the PCR reads via MiXCR and lists one record per CDR3 protein. The sample lists hundreds of thousands of distinct CDR3 sequences; around 9.1% were seen once. The sample consisted of PBMCs, taken before TCRalphabeta/CD19-depleted stem cell transplant. These receptors were collected from a boy younger than two with acute myeloid leukemia, due to receive a stem cell transplant.

This clonotype came up many times. The J gene is TRBJ2-6, the V gene TRBV15, with unresolved D. Germline V gene lookup returns CDR1 LNHNV and CDR2 YYDKDF (reference sequence). This CDR3 contains 14 residues. V was clipped by 1 base and J by 0 bases, with 1 base between them. The CDR3 loop reads CATSRGSGANVLTF. CDR3 nucleotide sequence: TGTGCCACCAGCAGAGGCTCTGGGGCCAACGTCCTGACTTTC.

In its sample, this clonotype was seen many times. This sequence joins TRBV28 and TRBJ2-1; TRBD1 matches at 9 bases. CDR1 and CDR2 (germline): MDHEN, SYDVKM. With 6 bases clipped from V and 4 bases from J, the junction kept 4 bases outside the gene matches. This CDR3 region has 14 residues. CDR3: CASSSDRGYNEQFF. The CDR3 DNA is TGTGCCAGCAGCTCCGACAGGGGGTACAATGAGCAGTTCTTC.

This clonotype was counted ten times or more. The V and J genes are TRBV12-3 or TRBV12-4 and TRBJ2-1; 8 bases are a match to TRBD2. The length of the CDR3 is 15 residues. With 6 bases clipped from V and 1 base from J, the junction kept 5 bases outside the gene matches. The CDR3 DNA is TGTGCCAGCAGGAGCAGCGGGAGTTCCTACAATGAGCAGTTCTTC. Translated: CASRSSGSSYNEQFF.

This clonotype was detected many times. The chain combines TRBV4-3 with TRBJ1-2, with 12 positions matching TRBD1. Trimming took 0 bases from V and 8 from J; bases not matched to a gene: 4. This CDR3 comprises 15 residues. The V gene's germline CDR1 is LGHNA and CDR2 YSLEER. CDR3 DNA: TGCGCCAGCAGCCAAGATCTCGGGACAGGGGGCGGCTACACCTTC. Translation gives CASSQDLGTGGGYTF.

This clonotype was counted at least ten times. This chain uses TRBV20-1 with TRBJ2-2, with TRBD1 identical over 9 bases. J gave up 1 base and V 3 bases, and 3 bases lay outside the gene matches. There are 15 residues in the CDR3. Germline assignment: CDR1 DFQATT and CDR2 SNEGSKA (reference sequence). CDR3 nucleotides: TGCAGTGCTAGTGGGGGACAGGGGAACACCGGGGAGCTGTTTTTT. Amino acids: CSASGGQGNTGELFF.

This clonotype was seen at least ten times. The CDR3 sequence is CASSQDAPGSSYNEQFF. The CDR3 coding sequence is TGCGCCAGCAGCCAAGATGCGCCTGGGAGCTCCTACAATGAGCAGTTCTTC. V is TRBV4-3 and J is TRBJ2-1; D possibly corresponds to TRBD2 (5 bases). Trimming took 0 bases from V and 0 from J, leaving 12 bases between them. Germline loops: CDR1 LGHNA, CDR2 YSLEER. The CDR3 has 17 amino acids.

This clonotype has just a few counts. This chain links TRBV6-2 or TRBV6-3 with TRBJ1-5; D unclear. CDR1 and CDR2 from the germline V gene are MNHEY and SVGEGT. Trimming cost V 5 bases and J 6 bases, with 17 bases left between them. The CDR3 sequence is 15 residues long. CDR3 sequence: CASSRIRQSSQPQHF. Written as DNA, the CDR3 is TGTGCCAGCAGTCGAATCAGGCAGTCGAGTCAGCCCCAGCATTTT.